This T cell receptor beta chain was captured by sequencing in a study of PD-L1 blockade in urothelial cancer. As for the study in general: It was at 3 weeks (second dose) and 6 weeks after treatment start that blood was analyzed. A median approximately 150,000 T cells were found in blood samples.

Findings and caveats of the study: Below-median pretreatment blood TCR clonality was associated with improved progression-free and overall survival.

Produced via immunoSEQ multiplex PCR; TCRdb's table is partial and in-frame only. The sample holds 80,000 to 90,000 clones, over 75% seen once. Points on this clone: Its target is unknown.

Time point given: pretreatment peripheral blood. CDR3 size: 14 residues. J was trimmed by 1 base and V by 1 base; bases with no gene match: 0. CDR1 is SNHLY, CDR2 FYNNEI, per germline. V gene TRBV2 combines with J gene TRBJ1-1; 7 nucleotides align to TRBD1. Source: PBMCs, taken around atezolizumab (anti-PD-L1) treatment. The clonotype comes from a man aged 60 to 75 with urothelial cancer. In DNA, the CDR3 is TGTGCCAGCAGTGAAGGGACAGGGAACACTGAAGCTTTCTTT. Translated: CASSEGTGNTEAFF. Using reference TRBV2 and TRBJ1-1 for the parts outside the CDR3, the full variable domain is EPEVTQTPSHQVTQMGQEVILRCVPISNHLYFYWYRQILGQKVEFLVSFYNNEISEKSEIFDDQFSVERPDGSNFTLKIRSTKLEDSAMYFCASSEGTGNTEAFFGQGTRLTVV.